These T cell receptor beta chains were read from a single sample in a study of T cell repertoires in ileal Crohn's disease. The data were produced by immunoSEQ multiplex PCR, yet TCRdb's version contains in-frame clones alone and is incomplete. Of 4,000 to 5,000 clones in the sample, 78% were seen once. Sequences were obtained from ileal tissue. Source of these receptors: an adult with Crohn's disease. CDR3s include the opening cysteine and the closing phenylalanine or tryptophan. The order of the fields is J gene, D gene, clone size, V gene, CDR3 protein, CDR3 DNA. The D gene is left open where the match is weak. Not all rows give a size; the values are once, few, many and, for expanded clones, a class.

J: TRBJ2-3
D: TRBD2
size: NA
V: TRBV30
CDR3: CAWHPLAGSTDTQYF
DNA: TGTGCCTGGCACCCCTTAGCGGGTAGCACAGATACGCAGTATTTT

J: TRBJ2-3
D: NA
size: NA
V: TRBV6-4
CDR3: CASSPTGGADTQYF
DNA: TGTGCCAGCAGTCCCACAGGGGGGGCAGATACGCAGTATTTT

J: TRBJ1-3
D: NA
size: NA
V: TRBV18
CDR3: CASSPDTYSGNTIYF
DNA: TGTGCCAGCTCACCCGACACCTACTCTGGAAACACCATATATTTT

J: TRBJ1-3
D: NA
size: NA
V: TRBV14
CDR3: CASSQDESSGNTIYF
DNA: TGTGCCAGCAGCCAAGACGAGTCGTCTGGAAACACCATATATTTT

J: TRBJ2-3
D: NA
size: NA
V: TRBV11-2
CDR3: CASSPRAASTDTQYF
DNA: TGTGCCAGCAGTCCTCGAGCGGCTAGCACAGATACGCAGTATTTT

J: TRBJ1-1
D: NA
size: NA
V: TRBV19
CDR3: CASSMRQPLNTEAFF
DNA: TGTGCCAGTAGTATGAGACAACCCTTAAACACTGAAGCTTTCTTT

J: TRBJ1-4
D: NA
size: NA
V: TRBV6-5
CDR3: CASSWGRREKLFF
DNA: TGTGCCAGCAGTTGGGGGCGCAGGGAAAAACTGTTTTTT

J: TRBJ1-2
D: NA
size: NA
V: TRBV2
CDR3: CASSESGWDGYTF
DNA: TGTGCCAGCAGTGAATCAGGGTGGGATGGCTACACCTTC

J: TRBJ2-5
D: TRBD1
size: NA
V: TRBV6-5
CDR3: CASSTGVVETQYF
DNA: TGTGCCAGCAGTACAGGGGTCGTAGAGACCCAGTACTTC

J: TRBJ1-1
D: NA
size: NA
V: TRBV2
CDR3: CASRQGLVDTEAFF
DNA: TGTGCCAGCAGGCAGGGTTTGGTTGACACTGAAGCTTTCTTT

J: TRBJ2-3
D: TRBD2
size: NA
V: TRBV7-9
CDR3: CASSLSWGGVEPDTQYF
DNA: TGTGCCAGCAGCTTATCCTGGGGAGGGGTCGAGCCAGATACGCAGTATTTT

J: TRBJ2-7
D: NA
size: once
V: TRBV5-5
CDR3: CASSLVMGRNEQYF
DNA: TGTGCCAGCAGCTTGGTAATGGGCAGGAACGAGCAGTACTTC

J: TRBJ1-2
D: NA
size: NA
V: TRBV14
CDR3: CASSQNGRARYTF
DNA: TGTGCCAGCAGCCAAAATGGGAGGGCTCGCTACACCTTC

J: TRBJ1-2
D: TRBD1
size: NA
V: TRBV6-1
CDR3: CASSPGTANYGYTF
DNA: TGTGCCAGCAGCCCCGGGACAGCTAACTATGGCTACACCTTC

J: TRBJ2-5
D: TRBD1
size: NA
V: TRBV5-1
CDR3: CASSFQPGQSGAQYF
DNA: TGCGCCAGCAGCTTCCAACCGGGACAGTCCGGGGCCCAGTACTTC

J: TRBJ1-2
D: NA
size: NA
V: TRBV23-1
CDR3: CASSQACGYTF
DNA: TGCGCCAGCAGTCAGGCTTGCGGCTACACCTTC

J: TRBJ2-1
D: TRBD1
size: NA
V: TRBV5-4
CDR3: CASSPRRDRDNNEQFF
DNA: TGTGCCAGCAGCCCCAGGCGGGACAGGGATAACAATGAGCAGTTCTTC

J: TRBJ1-1
D: NA
size: once
V: TRBV5-1
CDR3: CASSARGQNTEAFF
DNA: TGCGCCAGCAGCGCACGGGGACAGAACACTGAAGCTTTCTTT

J: TRBJ2-7
D: NA
size: NA
V: TRBV7-2
CDR3: CASSFPTGKQYF
DNA: TGTGCCAGCAGCTTCCCAACAGGGAAGCAGTACTTC

J: TRBJ1-3
D: NA
size: few
V: TRBV18
CDR3: CASSRDREIGNTIYF
DNA: TGTGCCAGCTCACGGGATAGGGAGATTGGAAACACCATATATTTT

J: TRBJ2-1
D: TRBD2
size: NA
V: TRBV5-1
CDR3: CASSLGVAGAREQFF
DNA: TGCGCCAGCAGCTTGGGAGTAGCGGGGGCCAGGGAGCAGTTCTTC

J: TRBJ1-3
D: NA
size: few
V: TRBV7-9
CDR3: CASSPNRDTFVYTIYF
DNA: TGTGCCAGCAGCCCGAACCGGGACACCTTCGTGTACACCATATATTTT

J: TRBJ1-2
D: NA
size: NA
V: TRBV5-5
CDR3: CASSFYWAGPNYGYTF
DNA: TGTGCCAGCAGCTTCTATTGGGCAGGGCCCAACTATGGCTACACCTTC

J: TRBJ2-5
D: TRBD2
size: few
V: TRBV7-9
CDR3: CASSHGGGPRKETQYF
DNA: TGTGCCAGCAGCCACGGGGGGGGGCCAAGAAAAGAGACCCAGTACTTC

J: TRBJ2-7
D: NA
size: NA
V: TRBV11-2
CDR3: CASSLGLAYEQYF
DNA: TGTGCCAGCAGCTTAGGACTAGCCTACGAGCAGTACTTC

J: TRBJ2-4
D: TRBD1
size: once
V: TRBV5-4
CDR3: CASSVGQGGAKNIQYF
DNA: TGTGCCAGCAGCGTCGGACAGGGAGGTGCCAAAAACATTCAGTACTTC

J: TRBJ1-5
D: NA
size: NA
V: TRBV9
CDR3: CASGENSNQPQHF
DNA: TGTGCCAGCGGAGAGAATAGCAATCAGCCCCAGCATTTT

J: TRBJ1-2
D: NA
size: NA
V: TRBV30
CDR3: CAWSVELSYTF
DNA: TGTGCCTGGAGTGTGGAGTTGAGCTACACCTTC

J: TRBJ1-5
D: NA
size: NA
V: TRBV19
CDR3: CASKWNRDSNQPQHF
DNA: TGTGCCAGTAAGTGGAACAGGGACAGCAATCAGCCCCAGCATTTT

J: TRBJ1-1
D: NA
size: NA
V: TRBV19
CDR3: CASSIDQDYEAFF
DNA: TGTGCCAGTAGTATAGATCAGGATTATGAAGCTTTCTTT

J: TRBJ2-7
D: NA
size: NA
V: TRBV18
CDR3: CASSPWRDYEQYF
DNA: TGTGCCAGCTCACCCTGGCGGGACTACGAGCAGTACTTC

J: TRBJ1-5
D: NA
size: NA
V: TRBV2
CDR3: CASSDLSGRLGQPQHF
DNA: TGTGCCAGCAGTGATTTAAGCGGGAGACTCGGTCAGCCCCAGCATTTT

J: TRBJ1-1
D: TRBD1
size: NA
V: TRBV5-4
CDR3: CASSVTGYTEAFF
DNA: TGTGCCAGCAGCGTGACAGGGTACACTGAAGCTTTCTTT

J: TRBJ1-2
D: NA
size: few
V: TRBV19
CDR3: CASSTRGGEGGYTF
DNA: TGTGCCAGTAGTACCAGAGGAGGGGAGGGCGGCTACACCTTC

J: TRBJ2-3
D: NA
size: once
V: TRBV30
CDR3: CAWSVASAIIIGTDTQYF
DNA: TGTGCCTGGAGTGTGGCTAGCGCAATTATAATTGGCACAGATACGCAGTATTTT

J: TRBJ1-4
D: TRBD1
size: NA
V: TRBV5-1
CDR3: CASALQGIAGEKLFF
DNA: TGCGCCAGCGCACTACAGGGGATTGCCGGGGAAAAACTGTTTTTT

J: TRBJ2-3
D: NA
size: NA
V: TRBV29-1
CDR3: CSVEGARGNTDTQYF
DNA: TGCAGCGTTGAAGGAGCCAGGGGAAACACAGATACGCAGTATTTT

J: TRBJ1-5
D: TRBD1
size: NA
V: TRBV18
CDR3: CASSPGTQGNQPQHF
DNA: TGTGCCAGCTCACCAGGCACACAGGGGAATCAGCCCCAGCATTTT

J: TRBJ1-1
D: NA
size: once
V: TRBV30
CDR3: CAWSVLLGGAEAFF
DNA: TGTGCCTGGAGTGTTCTACTTGGAGGGGCTGAAGCTTTCTTT

J: TRBJ2-7
D: TRBD1
size: few
V: TRBV4-1
CDR3: CASSRGLGQGPLRGAYEQYF
DNA: TGCGCCAGCAGCCGAGGACTTGGACAGGGGCCACTACGCGGGGCCTACGAGCAGTACTTC

J: TRBJ1-2
D: NA
size: NA
V: TRBV11-2
CDR3: CASRSSGDYGYTF
DNA: TGTGCCAGCAGATCTTCCGGTGACTATGGCTACACCTTC

J: TRBJ2-5
D: TRBD2
size: NA
V: TRBV18
CDR3: CASPPAILAGAQETQYF
DNA: TGTGCCAGCCCACCAGCAATACTAGCGGGGGCACAAGAGACCCAGTACTTC